This T cell receptor beta chain was sequenced in a study of T-cell reconstitution after alpha-beta-depleted transplantation in children. Overall study results and limits: The study traced high day-60 TCRbeta diversity in some patients to surviving recipient T cells and thymic progenitors. Several hundred expanded graft clones reportedly gave rise to the alpha-beta T cells present about two months after transplant.

On this clonotype itself: The target antigen is unknown.

Unique molecular identifiers were used in preparing the TCRbeta library. MiXCR, run by TCRdb on the PCR reads, gives a single entry per CDR3 protein. In the table there are fewer than 250,000 distinct CDR3 sequences, 7.5% to 9.5% of which are singletons. The V gene's germline CDR1 is LNHDA and CDR2 SQIVND (reference sequence). This CDR3 comprises 11 residues. Between the trimmed V and J ends, which lost 10 bases and 5 bases, there was a span of 11 bases. The source of this sequence is a male patient between 5 and 17 years old who had a stem cell transplant for acute lymphoblastic leukemia, so the T cells may come from the graft donor. The sample was PBMCs, mostly from graft donor cells, taken 180 days after TCRalphabeta/CD19-depleted stem cell transplant. V and J are TRBV19 and TRBJ1-1; D call uncertain. CDR3 residues: CATLERTEAFF. The DNA of the CDR3 is TGTGCCACTTTGGAGAGGACTGAAGCTTTCTTT. The full variable domain, its missing parts supplied by reference TRBV19 and TRBJ1-1, is DGGITQSPKYLFRKEGQNVTLSCEQNLNHDAMYWYRQDPGQGLRLIYYSQIVNDFQKGDIAEGYSVSREKKESFPLTVTSAQKNPTAFYLCATLERTEAFFGQGTRLTVV.